This TCR beta chain was found in a study of shared clonotypes between healthy human individuals. On this clone: Its target is not known.

General study points: Compared with memory subsets, naive subsets generally had larger estimated richness.

Method: immunoSEQ multiplex PCR; TCRdb's copy keeps in-frame clones and lacks some. The data show some 360,000 clones, less than 75% seen once. Germline assignment: CDR1 SGHRS and CDR2 YFSETQ. The CDR3 contains 14 residues. With 3 bases removed from V and 4 bases from J, the gap between germline ends came to 11 bases. The TCR comes from a man aged 25-40 years in good health. V gene TRBV5-1 combines with J gene TRBJ2-1, with D perhaps TRBD1 (6 bases). Sequenced material: memory CD4+ T cells sorted from blood. Subset noted: CD45RA-negative fraction. The CDR3 is CASSSGQKYNEQFF. CDR3 in DNA: TGCGCCAGCAGCTCCGGACAGAAATACAATGAGCAGTTCTTC.